The 4 T cell receptor beta chains below were found in one sample sequenced in a study of neurological immune-mediated disorders. TCRdb reanalysed the 5' RACE reads using MiXCR and keeps one entry per CDR3 protein. The data hold fewer than 85,000 distinct CDR3 sequences, with roughly 4.4% observed a single time. Material for sequencing was PBMCs. The receptors here all came from a woman in her 70s with multiple sclerosis.

Note on this clonotype: This may come from a read error, since a much larger clone is one base off. The V gene is TRBV7-9, the J gene TRBJ1-1; D not resolved. Germline V gene sequence: CDR1 SEHNR, CDR2 FQNEAQ (reference sequence). The CDR3 is made up of 13 amino acids. V was pared by 6 bases and J by 4 bases, with 12 bases between. The CDR3 nucleotides are TGTGCCAGCAGTATAATGGAAGTCACTGAAGCTTTCTTT. It is translated as CASSIMEVTEAFF. Full variable domain (rest looked up from reference TRBV7-9 and TRBJ1-1): DTGVSQNPRHKITKRGQNVTFRCDPISEHNRLYWYRQTLGQGPEFLTYFQNEAQLEKSRLLSDRFSAERPKGSFSTLEIQRTEQGDSAMYLCASSIMEVTEAFFGQGTRLTVV.

In this sample, this clonotype turned up many times. This chain's CDR3 is CASSLGRWGHEQYF. DNA of the CDR3: TGTGCCAGCAGCTTAGGACGTTGGGGCCACGAGCAGTACTTC. The V and J genes are TRBV7-2 and TRBJ2-7; weak D call: TRBD1 (5 bases). Per germline, CDR1 SGHTA and CDR2 FQGNSA. The V gene lost 1 base and the J gene lost 5 bases, with 12 bases spanning the gap. The CDR3 is made up of 14 amino acids.

At least ten counts were recorded for this clonotype. CDR3 DNA sequence: TGTGCCAGCAGACCCAGGGGGAACACCGGGGAGCTGTTTTTT. It translates to CASRPRGNTGELFF. The chain couples TRBV12-3 or TRBV12-4 to TRBJ2-2, with D perhaps TRBD1 (6 bases). This CDR3 is built from 14 residues. V gave up 6 bases and J gave up 1 base, with 9 bases separating them.

The sample holds many counts of this clonotype. The germline gene is not matched at one end of the junction; a read error may be the cause. V and J are TRBV20-1 and TRBJ2-7; 7 bases line up with TRBD1. This CDR3 region has 15 residues. The germline V gene has CDR1 DFQATT and CDR2 SNEGSKA (reference sequence). The CDR3 DNA sequence: TGCAGTGCCAGAGACCCCCGACAGGGAACCTACGAGCAGTACTTC. It codes for CSARDPRQGTYEQYF.